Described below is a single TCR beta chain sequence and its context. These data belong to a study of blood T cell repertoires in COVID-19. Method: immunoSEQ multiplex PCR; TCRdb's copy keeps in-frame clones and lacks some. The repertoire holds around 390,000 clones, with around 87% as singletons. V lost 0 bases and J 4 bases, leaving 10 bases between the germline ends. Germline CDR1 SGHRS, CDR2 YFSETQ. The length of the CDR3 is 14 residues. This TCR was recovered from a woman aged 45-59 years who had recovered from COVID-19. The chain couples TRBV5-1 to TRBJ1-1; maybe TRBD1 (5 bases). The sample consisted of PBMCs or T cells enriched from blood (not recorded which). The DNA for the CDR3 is TGCGCCAGCAGCTTGGGGGGCGCGGCCACTGAAGCTTTCTTT. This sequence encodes CASSLGGAATEAFF.